This TCR beta chain emerged from a study of T cells in Graves' hyperthyroidism and ophthalmopathy. Study-wide context: Pretreatment peripheral blood was obtained at initial diagnosis.

Patients with ophthalmopathy all had a Clinical Activity Score of at least 3, a NOSPECS grade of at least 4 and duration under 3 months. Uncontrolled infection, other autoimmune disease, pregnancy or lactation led to exclusion. In regard to this clonotype: The antigen remains undetermined.

The V gene lost 0 bases and the J gene lost 7 bases, with 14 bases spanning the gap. From germline, CDR1 is SGHRS and CDR2 YFSETQ. There are 15 residues in the CDR3. The TCR beta CDR3 regions underwent amplification using RNA transcripts as the source. TCR CDR3 underwent first-round RT-PCR with the HTBI primer set. Via MiXCR, TCRdb re-called the multiplex PCR reads, giving one row per CDR3 protein. The sample lists a few hundred thousand distinct CDR3 sequences, 13% to 15% occurring once. Whole-study findings and limits: The blood repertoire included most of the expanded thyroid clonotypes above 0.001.

The TCR originated in a woman aged 60-75 years with Graves' ophthalmopathy. The V call is TRBV5-1, the J call TRBJ1-5; tentative D call: TRBD1 (5 bases). What was sequenced was blood. The CDR3 region is CASSLAAGGEQPQHF. As DNA, the CDR3 is TGCGCCAGCAGCTTGGCCGCGGGGGGGGAGCAGCCCCAGCATTTT.